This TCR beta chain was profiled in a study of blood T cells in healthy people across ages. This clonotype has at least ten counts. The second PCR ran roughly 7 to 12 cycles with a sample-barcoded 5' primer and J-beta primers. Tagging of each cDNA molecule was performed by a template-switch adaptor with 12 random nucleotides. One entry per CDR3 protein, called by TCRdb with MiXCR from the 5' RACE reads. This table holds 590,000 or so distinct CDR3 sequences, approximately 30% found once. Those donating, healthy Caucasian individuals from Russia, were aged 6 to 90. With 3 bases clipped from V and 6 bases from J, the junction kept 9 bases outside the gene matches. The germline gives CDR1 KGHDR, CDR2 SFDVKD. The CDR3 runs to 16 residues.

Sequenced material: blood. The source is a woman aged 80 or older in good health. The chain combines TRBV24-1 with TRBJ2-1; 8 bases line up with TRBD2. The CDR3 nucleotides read TGTGCCACCAGTGATCTGGCCGGGACTAGATCCAATGAGCAGTTCTTC. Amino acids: CATSDLAGTRSNEQFF.